What follows is one T cell receptor beta chain and its context. The sample comes from a study of blood T cell repertoires in COVID-19. Turning to the study itself: Sources were T cells, B-cell-depleted T cells, or PBMCs; the material itself was cDNA or gDNA.

Per germline, CDR1 SGHTA and CDR2 FQGNSA. Trimming took 5 bases from V and 3 from J, leaving 11 bases between them. CDR3 length: 15 amino acids. Authors' processing steps: Cell counts per sample came from amplifying reference gene primers. Profiled with immunoSEQ multiplex PCR; TCRdb holds only in-frame clones, not every one. The DNA was the basis for D and trimming; V, J and clone size are from that table. The sample has under 200,000 clones; 88% are singletons. This sequence was found in a man in his forties with active or convalescent COVID-19. Sequencing was performed on peripheral blood. V gene TRBV7-2 combines with J gene TRBJ1-6; no clear D gene. The CDR3 sequence: CASSPRLGYNSPLHF. The CDR3, as DNA: TGTGCCAGCAGCCCCAGGTTGGGCTATAATTCACCCCTCCACTTT.